The TCR beta chain described here comes from a study of control samples from healthy donors and cancer patients. In germline, CDR1 is SQVTM, CDR2 ANQGSEA. Trimming took 4 bases from V and 0 from J, leaving 10 bases between them. This CDR3 has 14 amino acids. Method: immunoSEQ multiplex PCR; TCRdb's copy keeps in-frame clones and lacks some. The sample lists over 150,000 clones; around 96% were seen once. The sequenced material came from blood. The gene calls are TRBV29-1 and TRBJ1-5; no clear D. The clonotype was recovered from a man aged 35-49 years in good health. In DNA, the CDR3 is TGCAGCGTTGCCCCTCTTAATAGCAATCAGCCCCAGCATTTT. Translating it yields CSVAPLNSNQPQHF.